Following are 16 T cell receptor beta chains from one sample sequenced in a study of blood T cell repertoires in COVID-19. Libraries were prepared by immunoSEQ multiplex PCR; TCRdb keeps only in-frame clonotypes and omits some of them. The sample yields over 130,000 clones, 87% seen once. The sample was peripheral blood. These receptors all come from a woman between 55 and 75 years old with active or convalescent COVID-19.

The chain couples TRBV11-3 to TRBJ1-1; D is unclear. The germline V and J ends were trimmed by 1 base and 4 bases, with 7 bases remaining between them. The CDR3 spans 13 residues. Germline CDR1 SGHNT, CDR2 YENEEA. The CDR3 coding sequence is TGTGCCAGCAGCTTAGCCCGGGGCACTGAAGCTTTCTTT. Protein sequence: CASSLARGTEAFF.

This clone was counted between two and nine times. This chain uses TRBV7-9 with TRBJ1-4; TRBD1 matches 8 bases. This CDR3 is 14 amino acids long. CDR1 is SEHNR and CDR2 is FQNEAQ in the germline V gene (reference sequence). J lost 7 bases, V lost 4 bases, and 5 bases had no gene match. The CDR3 reads CASSSGQGSEKLFF. The CDR3 DNA reads as TGTGCCAGCAGCTCTGGACAGGGTAGTGAAAAACTGTTTTTT.

The chain has TRBV6-5 and TRBJ1-5, with D tentatively TRBD1 (6 bases). V was pared by 5 bases and J by 3 bases, with 11 bases between. Germline CDR1 and CDR2: MNHEY and SVGAGI. The CDR3 runs 14 residues. CDR3 amino acids: CASSNWGLNQPQHF. In DNA, the CDR3 is TGTGCCAGCAGTAATTGGGGGCTCAATCAGCCCCAGCATTTT.

V and J are TRBV5-4 and TRBJ2-7, with 8 nucleotides matching TRBD1. J lost 5 bases, V lost 3 bases, and 4 bases had no gene match. There are 13 residues in the CDR3. CDR1 is SGHNT, CDR2 YYREEE, per germline (reference sequence). In DNA, the CDR3 is TGTGCCAGCAGCTCGGACAGGGCAAACGAGCAGTACTTC. Translation gives CASSSDRANEQYF. Full variable domain (outside the CDR3, taken from reference TRBV5-4 and TRBJ2-7): ETGVTQSPTHLIKTRGQQVTLRCSSQSGHNTVSWYQQALGQGPQFIFQYYREEENGRGNFPPRFSGLQFPNYSSELNVNALELDDSALYLCASSSDRANEQYFGPGTRLTVT.

This rearrangement joins TRBV18 to TRBJ2-3; 8 bases align to TRBD1. The CDR3 contains 15 residues. CDR1 and CDR2 from the germline V gene are KGHSH and LQKENI. The J segment lost 6 bases and the V segment lost 4 bases, leaving 9 bases of the junction unmatched. CDR3 protein: CASSRPQGGTDTQYF. CDR3 DNA sequence: TGTGCCAGCTCACGACCACAGGGGGGTACGGATACGCAGTATTTT.

The chain's CDR3 is CASSYERDYEQYF. DNA for the CDR3: TGTGCCAGCAGTTATGAGAGAGACTACGAGCAGTACTTC. J is TRBJ2-7 and V is TRBV6-5; D unclear. This CDR3 spans 13 amino acids. Trimming stripped 3 bases from V and 3 bases from J, with 9 bases between. The germline gives CDR1 MNHEY, CDR2 SVGAGI.

The genes are TRBV6-5 and TRBJ2-7, with 12 bases identical to TRBD2. The V and J ends lost 5 bases and 3 bases, in that order; junction bases with no gene match: 5. The CDR3 consists of 15 residues. Germline V gene sequence: CDR1 MNHEY, CDR2 SVGAGI. This CDR3 reads CASSQLAGGLYEQYF. DNA of the CDR3: TGTGCCAGCAGTCAACTAGCGGGGGGTCTCTACGAGCAGTACTTC.

The chain recombines TRBV2 with TRBJ1-2; the match to TRBD1 covers 7 bases. The CDR3 loop spans 15 amino acids. The V gene end was trimmed by 6 bases and the J gene end by 2 bases; junction bases not matched to a gene: 9. Germline V gene lookup returns CDR1 SNHLY and CDR2 FYNNEI. CDR3 nucleotide sequence: TGTGCCAGCAGCAAAGGACAGGCGCTGAACTATGGCTACACCTTC. Protein product: CASSKGQALNYGYTF.

The V gene is TRBV29-1, the J gene TRBJ2-1; the D is unclear. CDR1 is SQVTM, CDR2 ANQGSEA, per germline. V was shortened by 1 base and J by 7 bases, with 17 bases between the two germline ends. The CDR3 runs to 15 residues. The CDR3 DNA sequence: TGCAGCGTTGAAGCGGGTTTCGTCCCCGGGAATGAGCAGTTCTTC. Translated, it gives CSVEAGFVPGNEQFF.

The chain joins TRBV11-3 to TRBJ2-7; tentatively, D is TRBD2 (5 bases). Germline assignment: CDR1 SGHNT and CDR2 YENEEA. This CDR3 region has 18 residues. Trimming shortened V by 2 bases and J by 0 bases, and 20 bases separated the two germline ends. Written as DNA, the CDR3 is TGTGCCAGCAGCTTAAGAGGGATCTACATCCCGTTCTCCTACGAGCAGTACTTC. Its protein product is CASSLRGIYIPFSYEQYF.

Here the CDR3 DNA reads TGCAGTGCTAGTAGGGACAGGGCAGATACGCAGTATTTT. The encoded protein is CSASRDRADTQYF. V is TRBV20-1 and J is TRBJ2-3, with 9 bases matching TRBD1. The length of the CDR3 is 13 residues. Per germline, CDR1 DFQATT and CDR2 SNEGSKA (reference sequence). J was trimmed by 4 bases and V by 3 bases; bases with no gene match: 2.

The chain uses TRBV19 and TRBJ1-2; 9 positions match TRBD1. This CDR3 region has 14 residues. Trimming removed 7 bases from V and 5 bases from J; junction bases left unmatched: 8. Germline CDR1 LNHDA, CDR2 SQIVND (reference sequence). The CDR3 is CASTEGQGRYGYTF. The CDR3 coding sequence is TGTGCCAGTACTGAAGGACAGGGGCGGTATGGCTACACCTTC.

This chain's CDR3 is CATTNDRGNTEAFF. CDR3 DNA sequence: TGTGCCACGACTAACGACAGGGGGAACACTGAAGCTTTCTTT. The V and J genes are TRBV6-6 and TRBJ1-1; TRBD1 matches at 8 bases. Trimming removed 10 bases from V and 1 base from J; junction bases left unmatched: 8. Germline-derived CDR1 and CDR2 are MNHNY and SVGAGI (reference sequence). The CDR3 is made up of 14 amino acids.

This chain connects TRBV18 to TRBJ2-1; no firm D call. With 5 bases removed from V and 15 bases from J, the gap between germline ends came to 14 bases. The CDR3 is 11 amino acids. Germline CDR1 reads KGHSH; CDR2 reads LQKENI. The CDR3 here is CASSKDTAWFF. Here the CDR3 DNA reads TGTGCCAGCTCAAAAGACACAGCCTGGTTCTTC.

J is TRBJ1-3 and V is TRBV10-1, with D hard to call. This CDR3 has 12 amino acids. Germline CDR1 and CDR2: WNHNN and SYGVQD (reference sequence). Trimming pared 1 base from V and 7 bases from J, leaving 5 bases between. The CDR3 reads CASSEWRNTIYF. CDR3 sequence (DNA): TGCGCCAGCAGTGAGTGGAGGAACACCATATATTTT.

V gene TRBV4-3 combines with J gene TRBJ1-2; D perhaps matches TRBD1 (5 bases). Trimming removed 0 bases from V and 6 bases from J, with 14 bases in between. The CDR3 loop spans 15 amino acids. Germline V gene data show CDR1 as LGHNA and CDR2 as YSLEER. The CDR3 reads CASSQDGRSGNGYTF. As DNA, the CDR3 is TGCGCCAGCAGCCAAGATGGGCGGTCAGGGAATGGCTACACCTTC.